The entry below describes one T cell receptor beta chain. This clonotype turned up a few times. Its recognized antigen is unknown. No base qualities exist here, and no much larger clone lies one base off it. The sample originates from a study of blood T cells in healthy people across ages (dated by TCRdb to between 2014 and 2017). Concerning the study at large: Template switching captured roughly one uniquely barcoded TCR beta cDNA molecule per two T cells in model experiments. Age-related changes in TCR beta repertoire diversity were measured in the study by deep sequencing normalized with unique cDNA molecular identifiers. The donors were divided into four age groups: young (average approximately 17 years), middle-aged (approximately 39), aged (approximately 59) and long-lived (more than 75). Using the same blood draw, the study looked at two additional independent replicas of 1 million unique cDNA reads for two donors, one aged 18 to 29 and the other aged 80 or older.

The approximately 39 donors, aged 6 to 90 years, were systemically healthy Caucasian individuals from Russia. Roughly 11 milliliters of peripheral blood were drawn from each donor into EDTA-treated Vacutainer tubes. Ficoll-Paque density-gradient centrifugation was used to isolate PBMCs, with at least 7 million per sample. Trizol reagent was used to extract total RNA from PBMCs, with at least 6 micrograms per sample. Naive CD45RAhigh/CD27high T cell percentages were measured by flow cytometry on a PBMC aliquot from every donor. Per the germline V gene (reference sequence), LGHDT is the CDR1 and YNNKEL is the CDR2. The CDR3, cysteine through phenylalanine, is 12 amino acids long. Just CDR3 DNA is preserved here, 36 bases in frame from base 1. V and J lose 5 bases and 9 bases, and a span of 8 bases separates them. The library was made by 5' RACE. Instrument used: Illumina HiSeq 2500. A second PCR of 7 to 11 cycles was performed with a sample-barcoded 5' primer and a J-beta primer mix. A unique molecular identifier was introduced onto each TCR beta cDNA molecule by a template-switch 5' adaptor carrying 12 random nucleotides. Each sample yielded at least 2.5 million CDR3-containing paired-end reads. The Mint cDNA synthesis kit, primed by a TRBC-specific oligonucleotide, was used to synthesize first-strand cDNA from all RNA. After uracil-DNA glycosylase treatment, a first 18-cycle PCR used universal primers M1SS and BC2_uni_R on all cDNA. The authors' pipeline ran thus. For normalization, 1 million high-quality reads, each with a distinct molecular identifier, were randomly selected from each sample. Reads with shared molecular identifiers were discarded instead of being binned into consensus sequences. CDR3 identification, clonotype clustering and error correction used MiTCR with a Q25 quality threshold and the strictest error-elimination algorithm. A nonparametric unseen species model with Euler transformation was used to estimate lower-bound total TCR beta diversity. TCRdb reworked the public reads: Q25 trimming with fastp, MiXCR clone assembly, productive beta chains retained. Rows are unified per CDR3 protein, each entry keeping the most common DNA and genes. TCRdb, not the authors, supplied the V and J calls. This sample has approximately 780,000 distinct CDR3 sequences in its table, and roughly 26% of those were observed once. The ten largest clones represent about 3% of the sample.

What the authors observed across the whole study: Observed TCR beta diversity correlated strongly with the percentage of naive T cells measured by flow cytometry. As age increased, observed TCR beta diversity per million T cells dropped in a roughly linear way, and a significant reduction was already evident by age around 41. Donor CMV infection status was unknown, potentially confounding age-related changes in expanded clonotypes. The long-lived group showed more naive CD4+ T cells, fewer expanded clones and increased TCR diversity than the aged group, suggesting age selection. Because profiling used bulk unsorted PBMCs, naive and antigen-experienced compartments could not be compared conclusively. Estimates of total diversity based on one million sequenced T cells were considered lower bounds and underestimates.

This sample was also put to use in a study of T cells of mothers and their children. The second investigation adds: The donors were nine systemically healthy Caucasian individuals, made up of three mothers and their six children. cDNA synthesis consumed the entire amount of extracted RNA, loaded at about 1.5 ug RNA in each 15 ul reaction. Sample barcodes and 2-4 random nucleotides were added via the M1S primer in the second PCR. Each mother yielded over 9.5 million TCR beta CDR3 reads and each child 3 million to 3.5 million reads. Thymic selection similarly shapes TCR recombination output in related and unrelated pairs, with minor effect from inherited differences. Normalized repertoire overlap in related mother-child pairs was always slightly higher than in unrelated mother-child pairs, but the difference was never significant. With a sensitivity of about 100 clones per million clonotypes, no persistent microchimeric T cell clones were detected. In the study, deep NGS was used to compare the TCR beta repertoires of mothers and children, and features distinguishing related mother-child pairs from unrelated individuals were sought. Mothers averaged roughly 36 +/- 4 years of age and children averaged roughly 12 +/- 4 years. Libraries were sequenced on Illumina HiSeq 2000 with 100+100 nt paired-end reads after adapter ligation with NEBNext reagents. To avoid cross-contamination, the mother libraries and the child libraries were prepared a month apart and sequenced in separate runs. For each donor, between 500,000 and 2,000,000 distinct TCR beta clonotypes were identified. Naive TCR beta clonotypes were estimated from low-frequency clonotypes matched to each donor's FACS-determined naive share, without sorting.

The sample comprised blood. The sequence was collected from a boy aged 5-17 years in good health. The V gene is TRBV3-1 and the J gene is TRBJ1-6, with no reliable assignment of the D segment. The nucleotide sequence reads TGTGCCAGCAGCTTCACCTTTTCACCCCTCCACTTT. It encodes CASSFTFSPLHF.